A single sample is the source of the 25 T cell receptor beta chains below, sequenced in a study of regulatory T cells in long-lasting Graves disease. Construction of TCR beta libraries relied on iRepertoire HTBI primers and on Arm-PCR targeting CDR3 regions. TCRdb recomputed calls from the multiplex PCR reads with MiXCR, one row per CDR3 protein. The data show roughly 350,000 distinct CDR3 sequences, 15% to 20% seen once. Time point in this sample: newly diagnosed GD, antithyroid drugs for less than 3 months. Extracted RNA from PBMCs served as the source of the TCR library. This sample also appeared in a second study, on T cells in Graves' hyperthyroidism and ophthalmopathy.

The specimen comprised peripheral blood mononuclear cells (PBMCs), sampled at new diagnosis, from a patient treated with antithyroid drugs. The origin of the receptors is a woman between 18 and 29 years old with Graves disease.

This clonotype was counted a few times. The chain recombines TRBV24-1 with TRBJ2-1; 9 bases fit TRBD1. This CDR3 is 16 amino acids long. In germline, CDR1 is KGHDR, CDR2 SFDVKD. V shed 0 bases, J shed 3 bases, and the junction held 2 bases outside the gene matches. CDR3 DNA sequence: TGTGCCACCAGTGATTTGGGGGGACAGGGCTACAATGAGCAGTTCTTC. Translated, it gives CATSDLGGQGYNEQFF.

This clonotype showed up many times. The gene calls are TRBV7-2 and TRBJ2-7; perhaps TRBD2 as D (6 bases). Trimming took off 1 base at V and 1 base at J, with 17 bases between the two ends. The CDR3 spans 17 residues. Germline V CDR1 and CDR2: SGHTA, FQGNSA. In DNA form, the CDR3 reads TGTGCCAGCAGCTTAGGGGGGGTCGGGGGACTTTCCTACGAGCAGTACTTC. It encodes CASSLGGVGGLSYEQYF.

There are many counts of this clonotype. The chain recombines TRBV28 with TRBJ2-7; D may correspond to TRBD1 or TRBD2 (5 bases each). The germline V gene encodes CDR1 MDHEN and CDR2 SYDVKM. This CDR3 is 13 amino acids long. V lost 8 bases, J lost 6 bases, and 17 bases lay in between. CDR3 region: CASRTGPWGEQYF. CDR3 nucleotides: TGTGCCAGCCGAACGGGACCCTGGGGCGAGCAGTACTTC.

This clonotype showed up just a few times. The V and J genes are TRBV19 and TRBJ1-1; TRBD1 matches 9 bases. Germline V gene lookup returns CDR1 LNHDA and CDR2 SQIVND (reference sequence). Unmatched junction bases numbered 1, after V lost 1 base and J lost 4 bases. The CDR3 runs 14 residues. The DNA for the CDR3 is TGTGCCAGTAGTATAGGGACAGGGGTCACTGAAGCTTTCTTT. It encodes CASSIGTGVTEAFF.

This clonotype turned up a few times. The chain recombines TRBV7-2 with TRBJ2-4, with TRBD2 matching over 7 bases. After removal of 2 bases from V and 0 bases from J, the junction contained 4 bases not matched to a gene. This CDR3 has 16 amino acids. From germline, CDR1 is SGHTA and CDR2 FQGNSA. The CDR3 DNA sequence: TGTGCCAGCAGCTTACTAGCGGACATAGCCAAAAACATTCAGTACTTC. It encodes CASSLLADIAKNIQYF. Based on the CDR3 plus reference TRBV7-2 and TRBJ2-4, the full variable domain is GAGVSQSPSNKVTEKGKDVELRCDPISGHTALYWYRQSLGQGLEFLIYFQGNSAPDKSGLPSDRFSAERTGGSVSTLTIQRTQQEDSAVYLCASSLLADIAKNIQYFGAGTRLSVL.

This clonotype has ten or more counts. The chain combines TRBV6-2 or TRBV6-3 with TRBJ2-7, with TRBD1 as a possible D gene (5 bases). Germline CDR1 MNHEY, CDR2 SVGEGT. The V end lost 4 bases, the J end lost 6 bases, and 10 bases lay between the germline ends. The CDR3 runs to 12 residues. CDR3 loop: CASSFSGREQYF. The CDR3 DNA follows: TGTGCCAGCAGTTTCTCAGGGCGCGAGCAGTACTTC.

This clonotype has at least ten counts. The chain uses TRBV5-6 and TRBJ2-7; 8 bases match TRBD1. Per the germline V gene, CDR1 is SGHDT and CDR2 is YYEEEE. CDR3 length: 13 amino acids. V gave up 6 bases and J gave up 3 bases; unmatched junction bases: 5. CDR3 loop: CASTLTGVYEQYF. The CDR3, as DNA: TGTGCCAGCACCCTGACAGGGGTCTACGAGCAGTACTTC.

V and J are TRBV25-1 and TRBJ1-4; D remains unclear. CDR3 length: 16 residues. Per germline, CDR1 MGHDK and CDR2 SYGVNS. Trimming pared 1 base from V and 7 bases from J, leaving 16 bases between. DNA of the CDR3: TGTGCCAGCAGTGAATGGGGAGCTGAGCGGAGTGAAAAACTGTTTTTT. Amino acid sequence: CASSEWGAERSEKLFF. Variable domain in full (rest from reference TRBV25-1 and TRBJ1-4): EADIYQTPRYLVIGTGKKITLECSQTMGHDKMYWYQQDPGMELHLIHYSYGVNSTEKGDLSSESTVSRIRTEHFPLTLESARPSHTSQYLCASSEWGAERSEKLFFGSGTQLSVL.

The genes are TRBV9 and TRBJ2-5; 11 bases align to TRBD2. Germline trimming cut 0 bases from V and 5 bases from J; bases unmatched to any gene: 24. Germline V gene sequence: CDR1 SGDLS, CDR2 YYNGEE. This CDR3 region has 22 residues. CDR3 residues: CASSVDPLLAGGVGPSDETQYF. The CDR3 DNA reads as TGTGCCAGCAGCGTAGATCCGTTGCTAGCGGGAGGAGTAGGGCCATCCGACGAGACCCAGTACTTC.

This clonotype was detected ten times or more. The chain recombines TRBV6-9 with TRBJ1-6, with a possible D match to TRBD1 (6 bases). V was clipped by 3 bases and J by 5 bases, with 14 bases between them. CDR1 is MNHGY, CDR2 SVAAGI, per germline. This CDR3 has 16 residues. The CDR3, as DNA: TGTGCCAGCAGTTACTTGTCGGACAGCCATAATTCACCCCTCCACTTT. Residues: CASSYLSDSHNSPLHF.

This clonotype appeared many times. This sequence joins TRBV20-1 and TRBJ2-5; 11 nucleotides match TRBD2. The CDR3 extends over 16 amino acids. Germline CDR1 is DFQATT and CDR2 is SNEGSKA (reference sequence). V trimming: 5 bases; J trimming: 1 base; junction bases outside the gene matches: 9. DNA of the CDR3: TGCAGTGCTGGAGGAAGACTAGCGGGAACCCAAGAGACCCAGTACTTC. Its protein product is CSAGGRLAGTQETQYF.

This clonotype was seen only a few times. The CDR3 region has the DNA TGTGCCATCGCGGACAGGGGGCTGGCTAATGAAAAACTGTTTTTT. This translates into CAIADRGLANEKLFF. The chain couples TRBV10-3 to TRBJ1-4; 11 bases agree with TRBD1. Unmatched junction bases numbered 5, after V lost 8 bases and J lost 3 bases. CDR1 ENHRY and CDR2 SYGVKD come from the germline V gene. This CDR3 has 15 amino acids.

There are many counts of this clonotype. The chain uses TRBV29-1 and TRBJ1-2; TRBD1 is a possible D gene (6 bases). The CDR3 runs 12 residues. The V end was cut by 3 bases, the J end by 4 bases, with 9 bases between. In germline, CDR1 is SQVTM, CDR2 ANQGSEA. DNA for the CDR3: TGCAGCGTTGAGAAGGGGGGCTATGGCTACACCTTC. Amino acid sequence: CSVEKGGYGYTF.

A single count supports this clonotype. A read error may explain this, as a much larger clone is one base away. This sequence joins TRBV6-2 or TRBV6-3 and TRBJ1-6; perhaps TRBD1 as D (5 bases). Germline V gene lookup returns CDR1 MNHEY and CDR2 SVGEGT. The CDR3 loop spans 14 amino acids. The CDR3 DNA is TGTACCAGCAGTTTTCGGGGCGGGAATTCACCCCTCCACTTT. It specifies CTSSFRGGNSPLHF.

Many counts were recorded for this clonotype. This rearrangement joins TRBV9 to TRBJ2-3, with a tentative D call TRBD2 (6 bases). Germline CDR1 reads SGDLS; CDR2 reads YYNGEE. This CDR3 region has 15 residues. The V and J ends lost 4 bases and 1 base respectively, with 13 bases between them. This CDR3 reads CASSLDGGGTDTQYF. CDR3 bases: TGTGCCAGCAGCCTCGACGGGGGAGGCACAGATACGCAGTATTTT. The whole variable domain, filled in from reference TRBV9 and TRBJ2-3, reads DSGVTQTPKHLITATGQRVTLRCSPRSGDLSVYWYQQSLDQGLQFLIQYYNGEERAKGNILERFSAQQFPDLHSELNLSSLELGDSALYFCASSLDGGGTDTQYFGPGTRLTVL.

The V gene is TRBV7-9, the J gene TRBJ1-1; 9 nucleotides line up with TRBD1. The V gene end was trimmed by 5 bases and the J gene end by 9 bases; junction bases not matched to a gene: 4. Germline values: CDR1 SEHNR, CDR2 FQNEAQ (reference sequence). There are 12 residues in the CDR3. The CDR3 nucleotides are TGTGCCAGCAGCCAACAGGGGGCCAAAGCTTTCTTT. Its protein product is CASSQQGAKAFF.

As regards this clonotype: At one end the junction does not follow the germline gene, possibly because of a read error. The CDR3 reads CASSLGGRREKLFF. The CDR3 coding sequence is TGTGCCAGCAGCTTGGGGGGGCGCAGGGAAAAACTGTTTTTT. The chain uses TRBV5-1 and TRBJ1-4; the D gene is possibly TRBD1 (6 bases). The germline V gene encodes CDR1 SGHRS and CDR2 YFSETQ. The CDR3 has 14 amino acids.

This clonotype came up many times. The chain employs TRBV12-3 or TRBV12-4 and TRBJ1-2; 9 positions agree with TRBD1. The CDR3 is made up of 14 amino acids. V dropped 5 bases and J dropped 8; count of bases not matched to a gene: 9. The CDR3: CASSRSTGGIGYTF. As DNA, the CDR3 is TGTGCCAGCAGTCGATCCACAGGGGGCATAGGCTACACCTTC.

Concerning this clonotype: It may be a read error: a sequence one base away is much more abundant. The rearrangement joins TRBV7-3 to TRBJ2-1; no reliable D call. The length of the CDR3 is 11 residues. The V gene lost 4 bases and the J gene lost 13 bases, with 11 bases spanning the gap. Germline V gene sequence: CDR1 SGHTA, CDR2 FQGTGA. The CDR3 is CASSSEPRQFF. CDR3 DNA: TGTGCCAGCAGCTCGGAACCCCGCCAGTTCTTC.

Ten or more counts support this clonotype. V usage is TRBV5-1 and J usage is TRBJ2-1; D might be TRBD2 (5 bases). Germline CDR1 reads SGHRS; CDR2 reads YFSETQ. CDR3 length equals 14 residues. Trimming left V 4 bases short and J 6 bases short, with 14 bases between. For the CDR3, the DNA is TGCGCCAGCAGCCACCGCGTAGGGAGCAATGAGCAGTTCTTC. Residues: CASSHRVGSNEQFF.

This clonotype was seen many times. The gene calls are TRBV29-1 and TRBJ2-1; 9 positions match TRBD2. The V and J ends lost 5 bases and 0 bases, in that order; junction bases with no gene match: 11. This CDR3 has 17 residues. The germline V gene encodes CDR1 SQVTM and CDR2 ANQGSEA. In DNA form, the CDR3 reads TGCAGCGTTCTTCCGACTAGCGGTACCAACTCCTACAATGAGCAGTTCTTC. It specifies CSVLPTSGTNSYNEQFF.

This clonotype came up many times. The V gene is TRBV12-3 or TRBV12-4, the J gene TRBJ2-5, with D possibly being TRBD1 (5 bases). V lost 4 bases and J lost 6, with 18 bases in between. The CDR3 extends over 15 amino acids. The CDR3 sequence: CASSSQGRAAKTQYF. DNA for the CDR3: TGTGCCAGCAGTTCGCAGGGCAGGGCCGCAAAGACCCAGTACTTC.

This clonotype was seen ten or more times. The genes are TRBV20-1 and TRBJ2-7; D unresolved. Trimming shortened V by 0 bases and J by 3 bases, and 12 bases separated the two germline ends. Looked up from germline, CDR1 is DFQATT and CDR2 is SNEGSKA (reference sequence). The CDR3 sequence is 14 residues long. In DNA form, the CDR3 reads TGCAGTGCTAGAGATCCCGGGCAGCTCTACGAGCAGTACTTC. It encodes CSARDPGQLYEQYF.

In its sample, this clonotype was seen a few times. The rearrangement joins TRBV28 to TRBJ1-3; TRBD1 might be the D (5 bases). Germline V gives CDR1 MDHEN, CDR2 SYDVKM. The CDR3 is made up of 15 amino acids. The germline V and J ends were trimmed by 3 bases and 4 bases, with 13 bases remaining between them. CDR3 protein: CASSLGATVGNTIYF. As DNA, the CDR3 is TGTGCCAGCAGTTTGGGCGCGACAGTCGGAAACACCATATATTTT. The full variable domain, completed using reference TRBV28 and TRBJ1-3, is DVKVTQSSRYLVKRTGEKVFLECVQDMDHENMFWYRQDPGLGLRLIYFSYDVKMKEKGDIPEGYSVSREKKERFSLILESASTNQTSMYLCASSLGATVGNTIYFGEGSWLTVV.

V is TRBV4-1 and J is TRBJ2-7; 7 nucleotides match TRBD1. V lost 6 bases and J lost 2; bases outside the gene matches: 7. This CDR3 is 14 amino acids long. Germline V gene data show CDR1 as MGHRA and CDR2 as YSYEKL. The DNA for the CDR3 is TGCGCCAGCAGTCAAACGGGACAGACCTACGAGCAGTACTTC. This translates into CASSQTGQTYEQYF.